This T cell receptor (beta chain) was recovered during a study of cytomegalovirus exposure and HLA in healthy donors. About this clone itself: Its antigen is still unknown.

Primers: 60 Vbeta forward and 13 Jbeta reverse. Clones were sequenced by immunoSEQ multiplex PCR, and TCRdb holds only the in-frame ones, with some missing. Altogether roughly 88,000 clones are present, 76% being singletons, with the ten largest covering less than 6%. Study observations and caveats: In a later analysis, donors in an Asian-associated ancestry cluster reportedly had fewer N-insertions in productive TCRs than the cohort mean. A later analysis linked a missense DCLRE1C variant to TCR beta V- and J-gene trimming. In vitro data verified three CMV-associated chains as specific for CMV antigens.

V lost 5 bases, J lost 8 bases, and 15 bases lay in between. Germline V gene sequence: CDR1 SQVTM, CDR2 ANQGSEA. This CDR3 spans 12 amino acids. This TCR came from a man aged 25-45 years in good health and CMV-seropositive. V gene TRBV29-1 combines with J gene TRBJ1-2, with D maybe TRBD1 (5 bases). The sequenced material came from PBMCs. CDR3 residues: CSVSNRIEGYTF. The CDR3 DNA reads TGCAGCGTTTCTAACAGGATCGAAGGCTACACCTTC.